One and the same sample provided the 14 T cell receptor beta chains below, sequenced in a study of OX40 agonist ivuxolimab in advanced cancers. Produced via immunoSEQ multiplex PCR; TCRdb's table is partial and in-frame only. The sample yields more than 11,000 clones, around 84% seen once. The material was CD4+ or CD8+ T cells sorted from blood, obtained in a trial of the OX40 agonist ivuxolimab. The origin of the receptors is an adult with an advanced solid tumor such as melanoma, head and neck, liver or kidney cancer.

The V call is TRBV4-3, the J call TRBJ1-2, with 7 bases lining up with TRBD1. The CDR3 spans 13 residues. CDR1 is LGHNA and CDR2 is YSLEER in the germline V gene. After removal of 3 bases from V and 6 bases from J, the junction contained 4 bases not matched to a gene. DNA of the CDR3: TGCGCCAGCAGCCAGACAGGGTTCGATGGCTACACCTTC. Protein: CASSQTGFDGYTF.

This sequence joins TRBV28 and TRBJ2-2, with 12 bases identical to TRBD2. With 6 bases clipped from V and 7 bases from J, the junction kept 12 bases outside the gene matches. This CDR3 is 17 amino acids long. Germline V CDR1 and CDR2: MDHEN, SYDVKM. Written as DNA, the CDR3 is TGTGCCAGCAGGAGGGACCGACTAGCGGGAGTTCTCGGGGAGCTGTTTTTT. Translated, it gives CASRRDRLAGVLGELFF.

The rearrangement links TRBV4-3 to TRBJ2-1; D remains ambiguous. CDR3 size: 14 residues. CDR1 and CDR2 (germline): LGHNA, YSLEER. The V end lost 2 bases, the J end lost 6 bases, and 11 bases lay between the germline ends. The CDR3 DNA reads TGCGCCAGCAGCCAAATCCCCGTGAGCAATGAGCAGTTCTTC. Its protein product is CASSQIPVSNEQFF.

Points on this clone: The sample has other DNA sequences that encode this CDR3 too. The CDR3 reads CASSQDFLAGVEEQYF. The CDR3 DNA is TGCGCCAGCAGCCAAGATTTCCTAGCGGGAGTAGAGGAGCAGTACTTC. The chain joins TRBV4-3 to TRBJ2-7, with 10 bases matching TRBD2. The CDR3 runs 16 residues. Germline-derived CDR1 and CDR2 are LGHNA and YSLEER. The junction had 9 bases not matched to a gene; V was cut back by 0 bases and J by 7 bases.

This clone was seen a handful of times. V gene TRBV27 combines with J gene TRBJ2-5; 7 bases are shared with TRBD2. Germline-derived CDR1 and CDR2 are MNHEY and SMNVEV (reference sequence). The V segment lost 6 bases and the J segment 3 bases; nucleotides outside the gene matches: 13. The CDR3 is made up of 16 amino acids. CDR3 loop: CASRLHAGAVEETQYF. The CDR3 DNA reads TGTGCCAGCAGACTTCACGCGGGAGCGGTGGAAGAGACCCAGTACTTC.

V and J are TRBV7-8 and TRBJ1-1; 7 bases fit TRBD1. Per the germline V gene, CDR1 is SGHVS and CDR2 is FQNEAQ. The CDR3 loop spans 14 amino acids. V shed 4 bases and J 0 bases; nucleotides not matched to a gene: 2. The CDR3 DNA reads TGTGCCAGCAGCTGGGACAGCCTGAACACTGAAGCTTTCTTT. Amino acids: CASSWDSLNTEAFF.

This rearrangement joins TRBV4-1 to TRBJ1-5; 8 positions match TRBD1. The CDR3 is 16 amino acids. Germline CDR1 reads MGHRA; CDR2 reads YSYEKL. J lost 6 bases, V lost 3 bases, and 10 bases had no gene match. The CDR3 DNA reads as TGCGCCAGCAGCCACCCGACAGGGGAGGGAGGTCAGCCCCAGCATTTT. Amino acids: CASSHPTGEGGQPQHF.

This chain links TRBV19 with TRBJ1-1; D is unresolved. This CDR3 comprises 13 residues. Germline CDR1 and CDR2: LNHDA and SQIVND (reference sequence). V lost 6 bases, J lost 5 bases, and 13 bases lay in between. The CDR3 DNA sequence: TGTGCCAGTAGCACGGACGGGGATACTGAAGCTTTCTTT. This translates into CASSTDGDTEAFF.

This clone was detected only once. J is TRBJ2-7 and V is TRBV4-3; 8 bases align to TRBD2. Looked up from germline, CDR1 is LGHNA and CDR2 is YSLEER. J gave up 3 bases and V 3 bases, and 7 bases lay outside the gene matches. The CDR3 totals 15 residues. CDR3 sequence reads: CASSQAAGEVYEQYF. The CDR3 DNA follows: TGCGCCAGCAGCCAGGCAGCGGGAGAGGTCTACGAGCAGTACTTC.

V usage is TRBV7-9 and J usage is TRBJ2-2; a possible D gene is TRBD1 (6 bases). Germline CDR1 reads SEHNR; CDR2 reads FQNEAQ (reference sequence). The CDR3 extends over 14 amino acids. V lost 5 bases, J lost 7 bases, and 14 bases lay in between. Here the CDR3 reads CASSLTIQGGELFF. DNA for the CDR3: TGTGCCAGCAGCCTAACCATACAGGGCGGGGAGCTGTTTTTT.

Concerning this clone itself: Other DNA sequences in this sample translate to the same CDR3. The CDR3 spells CASSPGNEQFF. CDR3 sequence (DNA): TGTGCCAGCAGCCCCGGCAATGAGCAGTTCTTC. V and J are TRBV9 and TRBJ2-1; D is uncertain. Trimming took off 4 bases at V and 6 bases at J, with 5 bases between the two ends. The germline CDR1 and CDR2 sequences are SGDLS and YYNGEE. CDR3 size: 11 residues.

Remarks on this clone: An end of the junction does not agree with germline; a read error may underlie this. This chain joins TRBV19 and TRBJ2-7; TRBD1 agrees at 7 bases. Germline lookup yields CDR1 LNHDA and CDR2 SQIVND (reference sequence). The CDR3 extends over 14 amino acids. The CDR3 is CASSPRDSPYEQCF. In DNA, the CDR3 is TGTGCCAGTAGTCCCCGGGACAGTCCCTACGAGCAGTGCTTC.

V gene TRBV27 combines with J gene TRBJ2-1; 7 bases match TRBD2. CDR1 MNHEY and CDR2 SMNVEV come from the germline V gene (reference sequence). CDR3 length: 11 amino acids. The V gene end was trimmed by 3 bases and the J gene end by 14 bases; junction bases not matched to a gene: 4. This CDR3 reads CASSFGGSKFF. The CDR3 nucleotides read TGTGCCAGCAGTTTTGGCGGGAGTAAGTTCTTC.

The CDR3 sequence: CASSDRAGAPQETQYF. The CDR3 bases are TGTGCCAGCAGCGATAGAGCCGGGGCCCCCCAAGAGACCCAGTACTTC. This chain joins TRBV9 and TRBJ2-5; D is perhaps TRBD1 or TRBD2 (5 bases each). CDR1 and CDR2 from the germline V gene are SGDLS and YYNGEE. The CDR3 sequence is 16 residues long. V shed 3 bases and J shed 1 base, with 16 bases lying between them.